This TCR beta chain is from a study of cytomegalovirus exposure and HLA in healthy donors. General study findings and limits: Previously analyzed data showed that most TCR beta V segments were productive at a frequency of about 90% or about 30%. A missense variant in DCLRE1C was later tied to TCR beta V- and J-gene trimming.

This clone showed up just a few times. Its specificity is not known. Deletions cut 3 bases from V and 2 bases from J, with 11 bases between. Germline CDR1 and CDR2: MGHRA and YSYEKL. The CDR3 is 16 residues long. Use of 60 Vbeta and 13 Jbeta primers characterized the PCR. Here immunoSEQ multiplex PCR was the method, and the copy in TCRdb shows in-frame clones only, minus some. The table shows some 120,000 clones, with around 9% occurring only once. The chain joins TRBV4-1 to TRBJ2-6; D possibly corresponds to TRBD1 (6 bases). Sequences were obtained from PBMCs. The origin of this receptor is a man between 40 and 49 years old in good health and CMV-seronegative. CDR3 DNA sequence: TGCGCCAGCAGCCAGGGGGCCGGGGCTGGGGCCAACGTCCTGACTTTC. Protein: CASSQGAGAGANVLTF.